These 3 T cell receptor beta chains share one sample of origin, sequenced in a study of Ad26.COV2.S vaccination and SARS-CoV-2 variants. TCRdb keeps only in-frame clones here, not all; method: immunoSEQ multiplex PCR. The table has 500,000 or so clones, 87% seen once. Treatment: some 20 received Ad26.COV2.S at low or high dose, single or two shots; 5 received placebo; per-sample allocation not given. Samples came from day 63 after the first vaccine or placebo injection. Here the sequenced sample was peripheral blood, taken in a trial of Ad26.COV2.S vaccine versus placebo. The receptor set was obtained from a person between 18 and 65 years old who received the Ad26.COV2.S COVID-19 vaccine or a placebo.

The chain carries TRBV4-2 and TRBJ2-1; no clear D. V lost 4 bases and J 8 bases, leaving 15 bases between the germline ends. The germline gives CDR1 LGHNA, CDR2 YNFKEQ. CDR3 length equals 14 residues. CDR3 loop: CASSPNGAWDEQFF. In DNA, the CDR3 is TGTGCCAGCAGCCCCAACGGTGCGTGGGATGAGCAGTTCTTC.

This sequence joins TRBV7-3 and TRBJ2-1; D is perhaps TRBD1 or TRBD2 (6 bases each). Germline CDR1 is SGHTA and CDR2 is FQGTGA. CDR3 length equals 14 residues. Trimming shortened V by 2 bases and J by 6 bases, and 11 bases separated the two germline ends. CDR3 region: CASSLSGGINEQFF. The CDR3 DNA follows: TGTGCCAGCAGCTTATCCGGGGGCATCAATGAGCAGTTCTTC. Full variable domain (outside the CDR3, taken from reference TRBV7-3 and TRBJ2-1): GAGVSQTPSNKVTEKGKYVELRCDPISGHTALYWYRQSLGQGPEFLIYFQGTGAADDSGLPNDRFFAVRPEGSVSTLKIQRTERGDSAVYLCASSLSGGINEQFFGPGTRLTVL.

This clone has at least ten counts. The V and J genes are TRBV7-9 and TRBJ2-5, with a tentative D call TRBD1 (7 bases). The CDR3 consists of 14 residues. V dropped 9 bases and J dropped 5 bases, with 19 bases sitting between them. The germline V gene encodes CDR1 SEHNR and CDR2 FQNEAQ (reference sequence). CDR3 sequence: CASTQGGAGETQYF. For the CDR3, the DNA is TGTGCCAGTACCCAAGGGGGCGCGGGGGAGACCCAGTACTTC.